The T cell receptor (beta chain) under discussion was sequenced for a study of T cell changes during pregnancy in multiple sclerosis. The CDR3 spans 15 residues. The germline V gene encodes CDR1 SGHVS and CDR2 FNYEAQ. V gave up 1 base and J gave up 6 bases, with 14 bases separating them. Generated by immunoSEQ multiplex PCR, the TCRdb table keeps only in-frame clones and is missing some. The data hold about 53,000 clones, with about 90% observed a single time. Sequenced here: CD4+ T cells from peripheral blood mononuclear cells, sampled in the third trimester of pregnancy. The sequence derives from a female donor with multiple sclerosis, enrolled in a pregnancy study. This chain joins TRBV7-6 and TRBJ2-3; the D gene is possibly TRBD2 (7 bases). The CDR3 coding sequence is TGTGCCAGCAGCTTAGAAGGGGGGGGTTTGGATACGCAGTATTTT. Protein product: CASSLEGGGLDTQYF.